A single T cell receptor (beta chain) is shown here with its context. Its antigen has not been determined. No base-level quality is on record; no much larger clone is a single base apart. These data are taken from a study of breast tumors, draining lymph nodes, adjacent tissues (dated by TCRdb to the mid-2010s). Notes on the research overall: Breast cancer patients provided tumor, adjacent nontumor tissue and axillary lymph nodes, and the study compared the TCR beta repertoires across these three sources. The study was designed to assess the relationships and possible T-cell exchange between tumor, surrounding tissue and draining lymph node repertoires in human breast cancer.

The lymph node samples were taken from the axillary draining lymph nodes of breast cancer patients. The sequencer was an Illumina HiSeq 2000. Multiplex PCR amplification was used to build the TCR beta chain libraries. The amplified TCR beta chain products were analyzed by high-throughput sequencing. TCRdb ran its own pipeline on the public reads, namely fastp trimming at Q25 and MiXCR clone calling, and kept in-frame beta chains. Entries that share a CDR3 protein sequence are merged under the most common genes and DNA. The sample table contains approximately 250,000 distinct CDR3 sequences; only one count was recorded for less than 40% of them. In total, the top ten clones hold under 4.5% of the sample. The CDR3 sequence holds 14 residues, the cysteine and phenylalanine included. Solely the CDR3 DNA is kept, with 42 bases framed from the first base. V is shortened by 6 bases, J by 0 bases, and the region joining them spans 8 bases. Sequences MRHNA (CDR1) and SNTAGT (CDR2) are obtained from the germline V gene.

General study outcomes and caveats: Tumor and nontumor tissue repertoires were found to be significantly more similar in luminal-like than in basal-like breast cancer. The conclusion that tumor T cells originate in lymph nodes was framed as consistent with a hypothesis rather than directly demonstrated. Tumor T-cell repertoires showed less diversity than lymph node repertoires and more diversity than nontumor tissue repertoires, and tumor T-cell repertoires showed preferential V and J gene usage. The data were considered consistent with most tumor T cells being derived from the lymph node and subsequently expanding within tumor tissue.

The receptor comes from a female donor with breast cancer. Some clones in this sample may be carry-over from other donors' samples. The sequencing sample was made of axillary lymph node tissue. Recombination linked TRBV6-4 to TRBJ2-2; too little of a D gene remains to name it. The encoded CDR3 is CASRVHPNTGELFF. The DNA reads TGTGCCAGCAGGGTACATCCGAACACCGGGGAGCTGTTTTTT.